What follows are 23 T cell receptor beta chains derived from one specimen sequenced in a study of vaccination effects on CD4 cells after COVID-19. In the ViraFEST assay, antigen-specific CD4+ clonotypes were identified by expansion after peptide-pool stimulation. After around ten days in culture, the CD4+ T cells were isolated. Having tested negative for nucleocapsid antibodies, the vaccine recipients showed no prior SARS-CoV-2 infection. Assay used: immunoSEQ multiplex PCR; TCRdb lists only in-frame clones, some missing. The table records fewer than 55,000 clones, about four fifths of them present only once. Their antigens are not known. Sample: CD4+ T cells from PBMCs cultured with HCoV-OC43 spike peptides, taken before COVID-19 vaccination. The sample's subset: HCoV-OC43 spike overlapping peptide pool stimulation. These receptors came from a human donor who received a COVID-19 vaccine.

This clone came up a few times. The chain is built from TRBV19 and TRBJ1-5, with D possibly being TRBD1 (6 bases). Trimming shortened V by 8 bases and J by 0 bases, and 11 bases separated the two germline ends. This CDR3 region has 14 residues. Germline CDR1 and CDR2: LNHDA and SQIVND (reference sequence). The CDR3 coding sequence is TGTGCCAGTTGCGGACAGTTTAGCAATCAGCCCCAGCATTTT. It codes for CASCGQFSNQPQHF.

The V gene is TRBV24-1, the J gene TRBJ2-2; 10 bases are a match to TRBD1. The ends lost 4 bases at V and 5 bases at J; junction bases unmatched: 3. Germline V gives CDR1 KGHDR, CDR2 SFDVKD. The CDR3 runs to 15 residues. The CDR3 region is CATSDRTGGTGELFF. CDR3 coding DNA: TGTGCCACCAGTGACCGGACAGGGGGTACCGGGGAGCTGTTTTTT.

The chain uses TRBV19 and TRBJ1-1; D is unresolved. V lost 4 bases and J lost 5, with 11 bases in between. This CDR3 has 13 amino acids. Germline CDR1 is LNHDA and CDR2 is SQIVND (reference sequence). The DNA of the CDR3 is TGTGCCAGTAGTACAAGGGTGGGAACTGAAGCTTTCTTT. Amino acids: CASSTRVGTEAFF.

The V and J genes are TRBV7-3 and TRBJ2-1, with TRBD1 matching 7 bases. CDR1 is SGHTA and CDR2 is FQGTGA in the germline V gene. The CDR3 is made up of 14 amino acids. V was pared by 5 bases and J by 2 bases, with 3 bases of the junction left unmatched. The CDR3 region is CASSATGTYNEQFF. The CDR3 DNA follows: TGTGCCAGCAGCGCGACAGGGACCTACAATGAGCAGTTCTTC. Drawing the rest from reference TRBV7-3 and TRBJ2-1, the complete variable domain is GAGVSQTPSNKVTEKGKYVELRCDPISGHTALYWYRQSLGQGPEFLIYFQGTGAADDSGLPNDRFFAVRPEGSVSTLKIQRTERGDSAVYLCASSATGTYNEQFFGPGTRLTVL.

This chain joins TRBV7-9 and TRBJ2-5, with D tentatively TRBD1 (6 bases). Deletions cut 5 bases from V and 11 bases from J, with 27 bases between. Germline CDR1 SEHNR, CDR2 FQNEAQ (reference sequence). There are 16 residues in the CDR3. The DNA of the CDR3 is TGTGCCAGCAGCCCTCCCGGAACCGGGACATTGGGACCGCAGTACTTC. Translation gives CASSPPGTGTLGPQYF.

The chain couples TRBV19 to TRBJ1-2, with unresolved D. The CDR3 runs to 13 residues. CDR1 LNHDA and CDR2 SQIVND come from the germline V gene (reference sequence). With 8 bases removed from V and 6 bases from J, the gap between germline ends came to 16 bases. The CDR3 DNA reads as TGTGCCAGTCATGACGGCACTCGGGATGGCTACACCTTC. Protein: CASHDGTRDGYTF.

V is TRBV5-1 and J is TRBJ2-1; 8 positions match TRBD1. The CDR3 is 15 amino acids. V shed 4 bases, J shed 7 bases, and the junction held 10 bases outside the gene matches. Germline CDR1 and CDR2: SGHRS and YFSETQ. CDR3 nucleotide sequence: TGCGCCAGCAGCCAGGACAGGGTTCAAACTAATGAGCAGTTCTTC. Its protein product is CASSQDRVQTNEQFF.

The rearrangement joins TRBV6-2 or TRBV6-3 to TRBJ1-6, with D possibly matching TRBD1 (5 bases). V dropped 2 bases and J dropped 10 bases, with 9 bases sitting between them. The CDR3 runs 13 residues. Germline-derived CDR1 and CDR2 are MNHEY and SVGEGT. This CDR3 reads CASSYGTGSPLHF. DNA of the CDR3: TGTGCCAGCAGTTACGGGACCGGGTCACCCCTCCACTTT.

This clone was seen a few times. The chain is built from TRBV14 and TRBJ1-2; TRBD1 matches at 11 bases. The germline gives CDR1 SGHDN, CDR2 FVKESK. This CDR3 is built from 16 residues. J gave up 7 bases and V 2 bases, and 9 bases lay outside the gene matches. The CDR3 is CASSQLRDRGSFGYTF. DNA for the CDR3: TGTGCCAGCAGCCAACTAAGGGACAGGGGGTCCTTTGGCTACACCTTC.

The V call is TRBV5-1, the J call TRBJ2-5; tentative D call: TRBD1 (6 bases). With 4 bases removed from V and 3 bases from J, the gap between germline ends came to 13 bases. The CDR3 is 14 amino acids. Germline CDR1 and CDR2: SGHRS and YFSETQ. CDR3: CASSPDSVKETQYF. The CDR3 DNA reads as TGCGCCAGCAGCCCGGACAGTGTTAAAGAGACCCAGTACTTC.

V usage is TRBV9 and J usage is TRBJ1-4; 7 bases are a match to TRBD1. CDR1 and CDR2 from the germline V gene are SGDLS and YYNGEE. V dropped 3 bases and J dropped 7; count of bases not matched to a gene: 6. CDR3 size: 14 residues. CDR3 bases: TGTGCCAGCAGCGAGCAGGGGGTAGGTGAAAAACTGTTTTTT. This encodes CASSEQGVGEKLFF.

Only one count was recorded for this clone. The V and J genes are TRBV11-2 and TRBJ1-6; D remains unclear. Germline V gives CDR1 SGHAT, CDR2 FQNNGV. The CDR3 runs 14 residues. V lost 0 bases and J 14 bases, leaving 14 bases between the germline ends. The DNA for the CDR3 is TGTGCCAGCAGCTTAGAAGGGTTGGATAGGTCCCTCCACTTT. Amino acid sequence: CASSLEGLDRSLHF.

This rearrangement joins TRBV7-3 to TRBJ2-2, with 8 positions matching TRBD2. The CDR3 loop spans 16 amino acids. Germline-derived CDR1 and CDR2 are SGHTA and FQGTGA. V shed 4 bases and J 0 bases; nucleotides not matched to a gene: 4. The CDR3 DNA reads TGTGCCAGCAGCTCCGGGGGGGCCACGAACACCGGGGAGCTGTTTTTT. Protein product: CASSSGGATNTGELFF.

This CDR3 reads CASSRLSSYEQYV. The CDR3 region has the DNA TGTGCCAGCAGTCGACTGAGCTCCTACGAGCAGTACGTC. V gene TRBV6-2 or TRBV6-3 combines with J gene TRBJ2-7; no definite D call. The V gene's germline CDR1 is MNHEY and CDR2 SVGEGT. Trimming removed 5 bases from V and 0 bases from J, with 8 bases in between. This CDR3 contains 13 residues.

This clone appeared once. V is TRBV6-4 and J is TRBJ2-2; D gene unclear. Germline lookup yields CDR1 MRHNA and CDR2 SNTAGT. The CDR3 is made up of 14 amino acids. Trimming stripped 7 bases from V and 0 bases from J, with 9 bases between. CDR3 in DNA: TGTGCCAGCAAGGTAGACGCGAACACCGGGGAGCTGTTTTTT. As protein: CASKVDANTGELFF.

The genes are TRBV7-2 and TRBJ2-1; unclear D gene. This CDR3 has 13 amino acids. Germline V gene sequence: CDR1 SGHTA, CDR2 FQGNSA. V was shortened by 5 bases and J by 2 bases, with 7 bases between the two germline ends. In DNA form, the CDR3 reads TGTGCCAGCAGCCTCCGGCCCTACAATGAGCAGTTCTTC. Translation gives CASSLRPYNEQFF.

This clone came up a few times. The V call is TRBV5-3, the J call TRBJ1-2; D ambiguous. TRBV5-3 is known as an ORF, though its function is uncertain. The CDR3 runs 14 residues. V lost 0 bases and J 4 bases, leaving 10 bases between the germline ends. The CDR3 loop reads CARSLASGTYGYTF. Written as DNA, the CDR3 is TGTGCCAGAAGCTTGGCTTCGGGTACCTATGGCTACACCTTC.

This clone has only one observation. This chain uses TRBV19 with TRBJ1-5, with TRBD1 identical over 9 bases. V lost 3 bases, J lost 5 bases, and 2 bases stayed unmatched. In germline, CDR1 is LNHDA, CDR2 SQIVND (reference sequence). The CDR3 runs 14 residues. The CDR3 is CASSMGQGHQPQHF. As DNA, the CDR3 is TGTGCCAGTAGTATGGGACAGGGTCATCAGCCCCAGCATTTT.

This rearrangement joins TRBV19 to TRBJ2-5, with TRBD1 matching over 7 bases. Germline loops: CDR1 LNHDA, CDR2 SQIVND (reference sequence). V dropped 3 bases and J dropped 4; count of bases not matched to a gene: 8. CDR3 length equals 15 residues. The CDR3 region is CASSIGRGWSETQYF. CDR3 nucleotides: TGTGCCAGTAGTATCGGCAGGGGGTGGTCAGAGACCCAGTACTTC. Combining the CDR3 with reference TRBV19 and TRBJ2-5 gives the whole variable domain DGGITQSPKYLFRKEGQNVTLSCEQNLNHDAMYWYRQDPGQGLRLIYYSQIVNDFQKGDIAEGYSVSREKKESFPLTVTSAQKNPTAFYLCASSIGRGWSETQYFGPGTRLLVL.

This clone was picked up a small number of times. V and J are TRBV10-3 and TRBJ1-4, with a possible D match to TRBD1 (6 bases). The V and J ends lost 5 bases and 3 bases respectively, with 7 bases between them. The CDR3 sequence is 13 residues long. Germline V gene lookup returns CDR1 ENHRY and CDR2 SYGVKD. The CDR3 loop reads CAISQGSNEKLFF. As DNA, the CDR3 is TGTGCCATCAGTCAGGGGTCTAATGAAAAACTGTTTTTT.

The chain links TRBV11-3 to TRBJ2-7; D not resolved. CDR1 SGHNT and CDR2 YENEEA come from the germline V gene. Between the trimmed V and J ends, which lost 3 bases and 4 bases, there was a span of 7 bases. The CDR3 totals 12 residues. The DNA of the CDR3 is TGTGCCAGCAGCTTTATGGATTACGAGCAGTACGTC. Translating gives CASSFMDYEQYV.

This chain links TRBV28 with TRBJ1-6; no reliable D call. CDR1 and CDR2 from the germline V gene are MDHEN and SYDVKM. Between the trimmed V and J ends, which lost 3 bases and 0 bases, there was a span of 12 bases. This CDR3 comprises 17 residues. The CDR3 sequence is CASSLTQASSYNSPLHF. The CDR3 coding sequence is TGTGCCAGCAGTTTGACTCAGGCAAGCTCCTATAATTCACCCCTCCACTTT.

The genes are TRBV7-2 and TRBJ2-1, with 10 bases lining up with TRBD1. This CDR3 spans 15 amino acids. V lost 3 bases, J lost 8 bases, and 7 bases stayed unmatched. CDR1 and CDR2 (germline): SGHTA, FQGNSA. CDR3 region: CASSFGTGVDYEQFF. CDR3 sequence (DNA): TGTGCCAGCAGCTTCGGGACAGGGGTTGACTATGAGCAGTTCTTC.